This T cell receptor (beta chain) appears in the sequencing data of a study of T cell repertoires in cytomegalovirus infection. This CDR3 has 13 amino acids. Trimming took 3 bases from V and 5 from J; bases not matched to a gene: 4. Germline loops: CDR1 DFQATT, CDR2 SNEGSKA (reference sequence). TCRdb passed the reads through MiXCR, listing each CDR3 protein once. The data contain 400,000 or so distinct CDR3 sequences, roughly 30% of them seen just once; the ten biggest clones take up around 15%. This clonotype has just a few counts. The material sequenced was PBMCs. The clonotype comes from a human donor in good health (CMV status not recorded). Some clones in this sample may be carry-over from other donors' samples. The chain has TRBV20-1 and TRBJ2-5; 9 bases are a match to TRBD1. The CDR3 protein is CSARLDRGETQYF. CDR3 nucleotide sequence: TGCAGTGCTAGGCTAGACAGGGGGGAGACCCAGTACTTC.